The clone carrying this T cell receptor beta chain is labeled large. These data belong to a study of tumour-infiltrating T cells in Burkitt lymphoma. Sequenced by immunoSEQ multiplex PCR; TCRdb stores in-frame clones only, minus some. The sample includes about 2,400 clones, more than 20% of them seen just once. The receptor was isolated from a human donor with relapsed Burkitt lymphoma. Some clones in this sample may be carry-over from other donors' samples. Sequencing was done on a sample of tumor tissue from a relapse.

This chain's CDR3 is CASSPSLGVLTNEKLFF. CDR3 nucleotides: TGCGCCAGCAGCCCGAGTCTGGGGGTCCTTACTAATGAAAAACTGTTTTTT. The rearrangement links TRBV5-1 to TRBJ1-4; possibly TRBD1 for D (5 bases). There are 17 residues in the CDR3. V was cut by 4 bases and J by 2 bases, with 18 bases left in between. Germline V gene data show CDR1 as SGHRS and CDR2 as YFSETQ. Full variable domain (missing parts from reference TRBV5-1 and TRBJ1-4): KAGVTQTPRYLIKTRGQQVTLSCSPISGHRSVSWYQQTPGQGLQFLFEYFSETQRNKGNFPGRFSGRQFSNSRSEMNVSTLELGDSALYLCASSPSLGVLTNEKLFFGSGTQLSVL.